This TCR beta chain was identified in a study of spatial heterogeneity in lung cancer. TCRdb fed the 5' RACE reads into MiXCR, producing one record per CDR3 protein. Here the sample spans approximately 25,000 distinct CDR3 sequences, roughly 7% being singletons. The germline V gene has CDR1 SGHRS and CDR2 YFSETQ. Trimming took 5 bases from V and 4 from J, leaving 13 bases between them. The CDR3 length is 13 residues. Time point noted: sample taken at primary tumor resection. Sequencing was performed on whole RNA extracted from tumor and nontumor lung tissue, or from frozen PBMC, and the material was left unsorted. This clonotype was seen at least ten times.

The origin of this receptor is a male donor with early-stage non-small cell lung cancer. The chain joins TRBV5-1 to TRBJ2-7, with no clear D. The sequences come from PBMCs, collected at surgery. The CDR3 here is CASRVSVLYEQYF. CDR3 coding DNA: TGCGCCAGCAGGGTGAGCGTTCTGTACGAGCAGTACTTC.